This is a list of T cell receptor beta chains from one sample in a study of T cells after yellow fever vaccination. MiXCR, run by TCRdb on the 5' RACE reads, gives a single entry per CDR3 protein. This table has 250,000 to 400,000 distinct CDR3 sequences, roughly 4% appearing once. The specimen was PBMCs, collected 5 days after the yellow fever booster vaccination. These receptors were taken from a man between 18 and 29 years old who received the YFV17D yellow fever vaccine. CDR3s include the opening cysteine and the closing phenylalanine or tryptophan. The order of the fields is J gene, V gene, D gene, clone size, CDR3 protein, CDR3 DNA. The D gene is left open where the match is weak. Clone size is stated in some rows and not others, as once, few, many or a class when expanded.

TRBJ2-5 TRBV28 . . CASSLWGGEETQYF TGTGCCAGCAGTTTATGGGGCGGGGAAGAGACCCAGTACTTC
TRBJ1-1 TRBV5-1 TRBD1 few CASSLDPAGGAPNTEAFF TGCGCCAGCAGCTTGGATCCGGCAGGGGGCGCCCCGAACACTGAAGCTTTCTTT
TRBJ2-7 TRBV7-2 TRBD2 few CASSTGTSGYEQYF TGTGCCAGCAGCACTGGGACTAGCGGCTACGAGCAGTACTTC
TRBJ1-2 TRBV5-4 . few CASSTPRDSLYGYTF TGTGCCAGCAGCACGCCGCGGGACTCTCTCTATGGCTACACCTTC
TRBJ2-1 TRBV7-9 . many CASSIQEYNEQFF TGTGCCAGCAGCATTCAGGAGTACAATGAGCAGTTCTTC
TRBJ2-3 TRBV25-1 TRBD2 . CASSEYSTSGSTDTQYF TGTGCCAGCAGTGAATACTCGACTAGCGGGAGCACAGATACGCAGTATTTT
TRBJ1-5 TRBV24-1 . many CATSDLGLTQHF TGTGCCACCAGTGATCTTGGTTTGACCCAGCATTTT
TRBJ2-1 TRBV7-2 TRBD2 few CASRPGLAYNEQFF TGTGCCAGCAGGCCGGGACTAGCGTACAATGAGCAGTTCTTC
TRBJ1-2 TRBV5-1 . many CASGSGDRNYGYTF TGCGCCAGCGGGTCAGGGGATCGCAACTATGGCTACACCTTC
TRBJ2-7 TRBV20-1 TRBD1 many CSARDRDRAWYEQYF TGCAGTGCTAGAGACCGGGACAGGGCTTGGTACGAGCAGTACTTC
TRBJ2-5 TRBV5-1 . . CASSAPPTRDEETQYF TGCGCCAGCAGCGCACCCCCCACACGCGACGAAGAGACCCAGTACTTC
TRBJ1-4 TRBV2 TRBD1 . CASSDLRTGPDEKLFF TGTGCCAGCAGCGACCTCCGGACAGGGCCAGATGAAAAACTGTTTTTT
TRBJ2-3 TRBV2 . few CASESGESDTQYF TGTGCCAGCGAATCGGGGGAATCAGATACGCAGTATTTT
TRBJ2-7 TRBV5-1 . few CASSLSTGGVYEQYF TGCGCCAGCAGCTTGTCAACAGGGGGGGTCTACGAGCAGTACTTC
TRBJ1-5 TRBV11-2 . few CASNIDSHSNQPQHF TGTGCCAGCAATATCGATAGCCATAGCAATCAGCCCCAGCATTTT
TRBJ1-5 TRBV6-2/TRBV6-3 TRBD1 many CASTYGGQGSNQPQHF TGTGCCAGCACCTATGGAGGACAGGGAAGCAATCAGCCCCAGCATTTT
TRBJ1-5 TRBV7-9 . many CASSRGEQPQHF TGTGCCAGCAGCCGTGGGGAGCAGCCCCAGCATTTT
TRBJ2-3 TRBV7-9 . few CASSLAGPNTQYF TGTGCCAGCAGCTTAGCGGGGCCTAATACGCAGTATTTT
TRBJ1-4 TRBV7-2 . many CASSVTRENEKLFF TGTGCCAGCAGCGTCACCAGGGAAAATGAAAAACTGTTTTTT
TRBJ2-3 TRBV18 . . CASSPNQPDTQYF TGTGCCAGCTCACCAAACCAGCCAGATACGCAGTATTTT
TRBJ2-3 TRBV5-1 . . CASSSEGYSTDTQYF TGCGCCAGCAGCTCCGAGGGGTATTCCACAGATACGCAGTATTTT
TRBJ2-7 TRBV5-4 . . CASSPSGVETYEQYF TGTGCCAGCAGCCCGTCCGGGGTCGAGACCTACGAGCAGTACTTC
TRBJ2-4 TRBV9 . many CASSGGSNIQYF TGTGCCAGCAGCGGGGGATCCAACATTCAGTACTTC
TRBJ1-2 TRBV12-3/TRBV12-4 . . CASSPGGRLRGYTF TGTGCCAGCAGTCCGGGCGGCCGGTTAAGAGGCTACACCTTC
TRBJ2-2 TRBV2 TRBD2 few CASSQQAGATGELFF TGTGCCAGCAGTCAGCAAGCGGGGGCCACCGGGGAGCTGTTTTTT
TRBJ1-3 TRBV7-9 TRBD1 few CASTDRVSGNTIYF TGTGCCAGCACCGACAGGGTCTCTGGAAACACCATATATTTT
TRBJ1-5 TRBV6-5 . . CASRLRGGSNQPQHF TGTGCCAGCCGACTCAGGGGAGGAAGCAATCAGCCCCAGCATTTT
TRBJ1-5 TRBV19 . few CATGMGQPQHF TGTGCCACGGGGATGGGTCAGCCCCAGCATTTT
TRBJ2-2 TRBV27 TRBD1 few CASSPGQGWVTGELFF TGTGCCAGCAGTCCAGGACAGGGGTGGGTCACCGGGGAGCTGTTTTTT
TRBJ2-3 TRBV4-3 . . CASSPNPQGQIDTQYF TGCGCCAGCAGCCCCAACCCACAGGGCCAGATAGATACGCAGTATTTT
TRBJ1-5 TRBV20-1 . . CSARGPVVFGNQPQHF TGCAGTGCTAGGGGCCCTGTGGTGTTCGGCAATCAGCCCCAGCATTTT
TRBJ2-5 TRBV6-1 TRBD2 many CASSETAGGPETQYF TGTGCCAGCAGTGAAACGGCGGGGGGGCCTGAGACCCAGTACTTC
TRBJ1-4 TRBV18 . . CASSPTREKLFF TGTGCCAGCTCACCGACAAGGGAAAAACTGTTTTTT
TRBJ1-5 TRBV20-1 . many CSAIPGANQPQHF TGCAGTGCCATCCCGGGAGCTAATCAGCCCCAGCATTTT
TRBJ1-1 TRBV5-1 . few CASSFRGDMNTEAFF TGCGCCAGCAGCTTTAGGGGAGATATGAACACTGAAGCTTTCTTT
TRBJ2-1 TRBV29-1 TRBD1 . CSVEDRVPNEQFF TGCAGCGTCGAGGACAGGGTTCCCAATGAGCAGTTCTTC
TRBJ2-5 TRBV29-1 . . CSFNREFGTQYF TGCAGCTTCAATCGGGAATTTGGGACCCAGTACTTC